The text below deals with one T cell receptor beta chain. Its target is unknown. This record comes from a study of a mutant IDH1 vaccine in newly diagnosed glioma. On the study more broadly: Patients received eight vaccinations in weeks 1, 3, 5, 7, 11, 15, 19, 23. Every participant had undergone radiotherapy, temozolomide, or both before, and most underwent both.

TCRdb's copy holds only in-frame clones and misses some; the assay was immunoSEQ multiplex PCR. In the table there are about 36,000 clones, about 80% of which are singletons. Described time point: week 11, during vaccination. What each vaccine dose contained was 300 ug of mutant IDH1 20-mer peptide, accompanied by topical imiquimod. Donor diagnoses consisted of new WHO grade 3 or 4 IDH1-mutant, ATRX-lost astrocytomas. This sequence originates from a woman in her 30s with glioma. Some clones in this sample may be carry-over from other donors' samples. This material consisted of peripheral blood mononuclear cells (PBMCs), taken from a glioma patient whose treatment included an IDH1 peptide vaccine.

Written as DNA, the CDR3 is TGTGCCAGCAGCGTTACTAGCAATAATGAGCAGTTCTTC. Translating it yields CASSVTSNNEQFF. The rearrangement joins TRBV13 to TRBJ2-1, with a possible D match to TRBD2 (6 bases). The V end was cut by 5 bases, the J end by 7 bases, with 12 bases between. The CDR3 runs 13 residues. CDR1 PRHDT and CDR2 FYEKMQ come from the germline V gene (reference sequence).